Listed here are 21 T cell receptor beta chains from one sample, sequenced in a study of CD8+CD57+ T cells in acquired aplastic anemia. Individuals selected for sequencing had exhibited CD8+CD57+ cell expansion on flow cytometry. Profiling that covered TCR beta VDJ and CDR3 relied on genomic DNA as its template. One entry per CDR3 protein, called by TCRdb with MiXCR from the reads. The sample records 150,000 to 200,000 distinct CDR3 sequences, 45% to 60% being singletons. Sequencing input: sorted CD4+, CD8+, or CD8+CD57+ T cells (not recorded which) from PBMCs. These receptor sequences come from a human donor with aplastic anemia.

The chain joins TRBV5-4 to TRBJ1-2; D unresolved. V was pared by 4 bases and J by 5 bases, with 18 bases between. CDR1 SGHNT and CDR2 YYREEE come from the germline V gene (reference sequence). This CDR3 contains 15 residues. The CDR3, as DNA: TGTGCCAGCAGCCCCGTCGCAATGGCGGGGTATGGCTACACCTTC. This codes for CASSPVAMAGYGYTF.

On this clonotype itself: This could be a read error, since a much larger clone is one nucleotide away. This chain joins TRBV5-5 and TRBJ1-4; D is ambiguous. Trimming removed 3 bases from V and 5 bases from J, with 5 bases in between. CDR1 is SGHKS and CDR2 is YYEKEE in the germline V gene (reference sequence). CDR3 length: 12 residues. The CDR3 DNA is TGTGCCAGCAGCTGCCAAAATGAAAAACTGTTTTTT. Protein sequence: CASSCQNEKLFF.

The chain employs TRBV19 and TRBJ2-1; weak D call: TRBD1 (5 bases). Germline CDR1 LNHDA, CDR2 SQIVND (reference sequence). The ends were cut back, 5 bases at V and 9 bases at J, with 11 bases in the middle. CDR3 length equals 12 residues. The CDR3 is CASSATVGEQFF. CDR3 coding DNA: TGTGCCAGTAGTGCGACAGTAGGTGAGCAGTTCTTC.

This clonotype was seen many times. This rearrangement joins TRBV20-1 to TRBJ2-7; maybe TRBD2 (7 bases). V was trimmed by 6 bases and J by 6 bases, leaving 27 bases between them. This CDR3 has 16 residues. From germline, CDR1 is DFQATT and CDR2 SNEGSKA (reference sequence). The CDR3 DNA reads TGCAGTGCCCCGAAGGGGGGGGGGGGTCGCACACTCGAGCAGTACTTC. It codes for CSAPKGGGGRTLEQYF.

This clonotype was observed at least ten times. The chain joins TRBV7-8 to TRBJ2-7; 9 bases match TRBD1. The CDR3 has 14 residues. V was pared by 4 bases and J by 7 bases, with 8 bases of the junction left unmatched. Germline CDR1 and CDR2: SGHVS and FQNEAQ. CDR3 bases: TGTGCCAGCAGCTCACAACAGGGGGCGGGTGAGCAGTACTTC. This translates into CASSSQQGAGEQYF.

This chain uses TRBV7-3 with TRBJ2-7; D unclear. This CDR3 is built from 11 residues. Per germline, CDR1 SGHTA and CDR2 FQGTGA. Trimming left V 6 bases short and J 6 bases short, with 9 bases between. Written as DNA, the CDR3 is TGTGCCAGCAGTTTATTTATCGAGCAGTACTTC. It encodes CASSLFIEQYF.

This clonotype came up many times. The chain uses TRBV19 and TRBJ1-3; D is perhaps TRBD1 (5 bases). This CDR3 region has 16 residues. The ends were cut back, 7 bases at V and 2 bases at J, with 18 bases in the middle. Germline loops: CDR1 LNHDA, CDR2 SQIVND (reference sequence). As DNA, the CDR3 is TGTGCCAGTACTACTACCGGGGGGTATACTGGAAACACCATATATTTT. Protein: CASTTTGGYTGNTIYF.

This clonotype was picked up many times. V usage is TRBV19 and J usage is TRBJ1-1, with D hard to call. Between the trimmed V and J ends, which lost 4 bases and 0 bases, there was a span of 21 bases. Germline CDR1 LNHDA, CDR2 SQIVND (reference sequence). The CDR3 length is 18 residues. CDR3 region: CASSTTSGRKALNTEAFF. Here the CDR3 DNA reads TGTGCCAGTAGTACCACCAGCGGAAGGAAGGCTTTGAACACTGAAGCTTTCTTT.

This clonotype was counted only a few times. This sequence joins TRBV7-2 and TRBJ2-5; TRBD2 matches at 9 bases. The CDR3 covers 15 residues. Trimming took 1 base from V and 5 from J; bases not matched to a gene: 5. The germline gives CDR1 SGHTA, CDR2 FQGNSA. CDR3: CASSLGGGAVETQYF. The CDR3 bases are TGTGCCAGCAGCTTAGGCGGGGGGGCCGTGGAGACCCAGTACTTC. The variable domain in full, completed from reference TRBV7-2 and TRBJ2-5, reads GAGVSQSPSNKVTEKGKDVELRCDPISGHTALYWYRQSLGQGLEFLIYFQGNSAPDKSGLPSDRFSAERTGGSVSTLTIQRTQQEDSAVYLCASSLGGGAVETQYFGPGTRLLVL.

The chain uses TRBV7-8 and TRBJ1-5; D is unclear. Per germline, CDR1 SGHVS and CDR2 FQNEAQ. Between the trimmed V and J ends, which lost 1 base and 1 base, there was a span of 2 bases. The CDR3 covers 13 residues. Here the CDR3 reads CASSLESNQPQHF. The CDR3 DNA reads as TGTGCCAGCAGCTTAGAAAGCAATCAGCCCCAGCATTTT.

The rearrangement joins TRBV27 to TRBJ1-5, with no clear D. Germline CDR1 and CDR2: MNHEY and SMNVEV (reference sequence). This CDR3 comprises 14 residues. Trimming pared 3 bases from V and 2 bases from J, leaving 8 bases between. The CDR3, as DNA: TGTGCCAGCAGTTTTAGATACGGCAATCAGCCCCAGCATTTT. Translation: CASSFRYGNQPQHF.

Concerning this clonotype: The junction departs from the called germline gene at one end, perhaps through a read error. J is TRBJ2-5 and V is TRBV7-7; perhaps TRBD1 as D (7 bases). CDR3 length: 14 amino acids. From germline, CDR1 is SSHAT and CDR2 FNYEAQ (reference sequence). CDR3 nucleotide sequence: TGTGCTAGCAGCGGGCAGGGGGACCAAGAGACCCAGTACTTC. This encodes CASSGQGDQETQYF.

This clonotype was seen a single time. The V gene is TRBV9, the J gene TRBJ2-2; TRBD2 is a possible D gene (6 bases). The germline V gene has CDR1 SGDLS and CDR2 YYNGEE. The CDR3 covers 17 residues. Trimming cost V 0 bases and J 3 bases, with 15 bases left between them. The CDR3 DNA reads TGTGCCAGCAGCGTAGGATTAGCGGCAGGGTACACCGGGGAGCTGTTTTTT. It specifies CASSVGLAAGYTGELFF.

This clonotype was picked up many times. This chain uses TRBV25-1 with TRBJ2-3, with D maybe TRBD1 (6 bases). This CDR3 has 14 amino acids. V shed 5 bases and J shed 4 bases, with 13 bases lying between them. Germline CDR1 and CDR2: MGHDK and SYGVNS. The CDR3 spells CASSRQGIPDTQYF. CDR3 bases: TGTGCCAGCAGTCGCCAGGGGATACCAGATACGCAGTATTTT.

The CDR3 spells CASSIGTGGWTEAFF. The CDR3 coding sequence is TGTGCCAGTAGTATTGGAACAGGGGGATGGACTGAAGCTTTCTTT. This chain uses TRBV19 with TRBJ1-1, with 8 bases fitting TRBD1. The CDR3 extends over 15 amino acids. Looked up from germline, CDR1 is LNHDA and CDR2 is SQIVND (reference sequence). With V trimmed by 3 bases and J by 5 bases, 8 bases remained unmatched.

This clonotype has at least ten counts. The CDR3 here is CASSLTGVEKLFF. For the CDR3, the DNA is TGTGCCAGCTCTTTGACAGGAGTTGAAAAACTGTTTTTT. The V gene is TRBV6-1, the J gene TRBJ1-4; D possibly corresponds to TRBD1 (6 bases). The CDR3 contains 13 residues. The V gene's germline CDR1 is MNHNS and CDR2 SASEGT. Trimming removed 8 bases at V and 7 bases at J, with 14 bases between.

DNA of the CDR3: TGTGCCAGCAGCCAAGTTGGACAGGCCGGCTATGGCTACACCTTC. This encodes CASSQVGQAGYGYTF. J is TRBJ1-2 and V is TRBV3-1; the match to TRBD1 covers 7 bases. V dropped 1 base and J dropped 4; count of bases not matched to a gene: 6. From germline, CDR1 is LGHDT and CDR2 YNNKEL (reference sequence). The CDR3 is 15 residues long.

J is TRBJ2-5 and V is TRBV7-6; 13 nucleotides line up with TRBD2. This CDR3 contains 18 residues. Germline V gives CDR1 SGHVS, CDR2 FNYEAQ. V was pared by 0 bases and J by 4 bases, with 8 bases of the junction left unmatched. The CDR3 spells CASSLARTSGGQLETQYF. DNA for the CDR3: TGTGCCAGCAGCTTAGCGCGGACTAGCGGGGGACAATTAGAGACCCAGTACTTC.

This clonotype was seen a few times. The chain combines TRBV9 with TRBJ2-7; D uncertain. Trimming left V 0 bases short and J 2 bases short, with 6 bases between. CDR3 length: 13 residues. Germline V gene sequence: CDR1 SGDLS, CDR2 YYNGEE. CDR3 protein: CASSVDEAYEQYF. The CDR3 DNA follows: TGTGCCAGCAGCGTAGACGAGGCCTACGAGCAGTACTTC.

This clonotype was seen only a few times. The chain has TRBV29-1 and TRBJ1-6; D is possibly TRBD1 (5 bases). This CDR3 comprises 13 residues. The germline CDR1 and CDR2 sequences are SQVTM and ANQGSEA. The germline V and J ends were trimmed by 6 bases and 6 bases, with 12 bases remaining between them. Here the CDR3 DNA reads TGCAGCGTGCAGACAGACTTTAATTCACCCCTCCACTTT. Translated: CSVQTDFNSPLHF. Full variable domain (outside the CDR3, taken from reference TRBV29-1 and TRBJ1-6): SAVISQKPSRDICQRGTSLTIQCQVDSQVTMMFWYRQQPGQSLTLIATANQGSEATYESGFVIDKFPISRPNLTFSTLTVSNMSPEDSSIYLCSVQTDFNSPLHFGNGTRLTVT.

Notes on this clonotype: At one of its ends the junction is not consistent with the germline gene, which may arise from a read error. This chain connects TRBV9 to TRBJ2-6; TRBD2 matches at 14 bases. The germline CDR1 and CDR2 sequences are SGDLS and YYNGEE. This CDR3 is 15 amino acids long. For the CDR3, the DNA is TGTGCCAGCAGCGGAGGGACTAGCGGGGGCAACGTCCTGACTTTC. Translation: CASSGGTSGGNVLTF.